This paragraph reports one T cell receptor beta chain. These data come from a study of blood T cell repertoires in COVID-19. Sequencing was performed with immunoSEQ multiplex PCR; in TCRdb, only in-frame clones are kept and a portion is missing. The sample shows about 28,000 clones, just under 95% of them seen only once. This CDR3 spans 13 amino acids. CDR1 is MDHEN and CDR2 is SYDVKM in the germline V gene. Trimming cost V 5 bases and J 4 bases, with 9 bases left between them. The rearrangement joins TRBV28 to TRBJ2-1, with D possibly matching TRBD2 (6 bases). The TCR originated in a woman in her 70s with COVID-19, enrolled during active disease. Sequenced sample: peripheral blood. CDR3 DNA: TGTGCCAGCAGTATCGGGAGTTACAATGAGCAGTTCTTC. As protein: CASSIGSYNEQFF.